These T cell receptor beta chains were read from a single sample in a study of blood T cell repertoires in COVID-19. Assay: immunoSEQ multiplex PCR; the TCRdb copy retains only in-frame clones and omits some. The table lists some 300,000 clones, around 86% of them singletons. The sequenced sample was peripheral blood. The receptor set was obtained from a man between 65 and 85 years old with acute or convalescent COVID-19. The CDR3 runs from the conserved cysteine through the conserved F or W. The D gene is left open where the match is weak. Only some rows state a clone size, as once, few, many or a class for expanded clones.

v_gene	abundance	j_gene	d_gene	CDR3nt	CDR3aa
TRBV5-4	once	TRBJ1-1	TRBD1	TGTGCCAGCAGCTCCCGACAGGGGATCGGCACTGAAGCTTTCTTT	CASSSRQGIGTEAFF
TRBV6-5	.	TRBJ1-6	TRBD1	TGTGCCAGCAGTTACTCGTGGACAGGCACAAATTCACCCCTCCACTTT	CASSYSWTGTNSPLHF
TRBV27	.	TRBJ1-2	.	TGTGCCAGCAGTTTCGTGCCCGTGGAGGGTGGCTACACCTTC	CASSFVPVEGGYTF
TRBV6-2/TRBV6-3	.	TRBJ2-5	.	TGTGCCAGCAGCCTTAAGATGTCGGACACCGAAGAGACCCAGTACTTC	CASSLKMSDTEETQYF
TRBV30	few	TRBJ2-2	TRBD1	TGTGCCTGGGCCCCCCCGGGACAGGGGTTAGCCACTAACACCGGGGAGCTGTTTTTT	CAWAPPGQGLATNTGELFF
TRBV6-6	.	TRBJ1-1	TRBD1	TGTGCCAGCAGACGGGACAGGGCGGGGATGAACACTGAAGCTTTCTTT	CASRRDRAGMNTEAFF
TRBV6-2/TRBV6-3	.	TRBJ1-1	.	TGTGCCAGCAGTTATACCGGGGGCACTGAAGCTTTCTTT	CASSYTGGTEAFF
TRBV6-5	.	TRBJ2-7	TRBD1	TGTGCCAGCAGTTACGACAGGGAAGCAACCTACGAGCAGTACTTC	CASSYDREATYEQYF
TRBV5-1	.	TRBJ2-5	TRBD1	TGCGCCAGCAGCTTGGAAGGACAGGGGTCGGAGACCCAGTACTTC	CASSLEGQGSETQYF
TRBV11-3	.	TRBJ2-1	TRBD2	TGTGCCAGCAGCTCGACTAGCGGGAGGACTATTAATCAGCAGTTCTTC	CASSSTSGRTINQQFF
TRBV28	.	TRBJ2-7	.	TGTGCCAGCAGTTTAGTTGGACTCTACGAGCAGTACTTC	CASSLVGLYEQYF
TRBV6-2/TRBV6-3	.	TRBJ1-1	.	TGTGCCAGCAGTTACAACGACAGGTCGAACACTGAAGCTTTCTTT	CASSYNDRSNTEAFF
TRBV29-1	.	TRBJ1-5	TRBD1	TGCAGCGTTGGGGGACAGGGTGGCAATCAGCCCCAGCATTTT	CSVGGQGGNQPQHF
TRBV27	.	TRBJ2-3	TRBD1	TGTGCCAGCAAGTCGGGACAGGGGGGTACGGGGGCGGCAGGAGATACGCAGTATTTT	CASKSGQGGTGAAGDTQYF
TRBV3-1/TRBV3-2	.	TRBJ2-3	TRBD2	TGTGCCAGCAGCGGCCGAATAGCGGGAGATACGCAGTATTTT	CASSGRIAGDTQYF
TRBV19	.	TRBJ2-5	TRBD1	TGTGCCAGTGCCGGGACAGGGGGCGGTTGGGACGAGACCCAGTACTTC	CASAGTGGGWDETQYF
TRBV27	.	TRBJ2-2	.	TGTGCCAGCACTCCCCAGGGCCCCACCGGGGAGCTGTTTTTT	CASTPQGPTGELFF
TRBV3-1/TRBV3-2	.	TRBJ2-1	TRBD2	TGTGCCAGCAGCCAAGGGCCGGGCGGCGGGAGGGATGGCGAGCAGTTCTTC	CASSQGPGGGRDGEQFF
TRBV15	.	TRBJ1-4	.	TGTGCCACCAGCAGAGAGGGAACGGCTGGGAGGGAAAAACTGTTTTTT	CATSREGTAGREKLFF
TRBV2	.	TRBJ2-5	TRBD2	TGTGCCAGCAACCAAGCAGGGAGGGAAGAGACCCAGTACTTC	CASNQAGREETQYF
TRBV3-1/TRBV3-2	.	TRBJ2-1	TRBD2	TGTGCCAGCAGCCAATACGCGACTAGCGGGGGGGCGGGTGAGCAGTTCTTC	CASSQYATSGGAGEQFF
TRBV7-2	.	TRBJ2-3	.	TGTGCCAGCAGCTTAAATCTTTTCGTGGGGGCGCCAGATACGCAGTATTTT	CASSLNLFVGAPDTQYF
TRBV2	.	TRBJ2-7	.	TGTGCCAGCAGTGCTGGGGTTGGAGGGTCCTACGAGCAGTACTTC	CASSAGVGGSYEQYF
TRBV9	.	TRBJ2-7	TRBD2	TGTGCCAGCAGCGTCGGACTAGCGGGGGACTCCTACGAGCAGTACTTC	CASSVGLAGDSYEQYF
TRBV7-6	.	TRBJ1-4	.	TGTGCCAGCAGCTTAGTCCAGGCCGAAAAACTGTTTTTT	CASSLVQAEKLFF
TRBV6-5	.	TRBJ1-1	TRBD1	TGTGCCAGCAGTTACGGGACAGGGGTCACGAACACTGAAGCTTTCTTT	CASSYGTGVTNTEAFF
TRBV30	.	TRBJ1-4	.	TGTGCCTGGAGTGTACAACAGGGACAAAAACTGTTTTTT	CAWSVQQGQKLFF
TRBV7-2	few	TRBJ2-1	TRBD2	TGTGCCAGCAGCTCGGGACTAGCTATGAATGAGCAGTTCTTC	CASSSGLAMNEQFF
TRBV5-1	.	TRBJ2-3	TRBD2	TGCGCCAGCAGTTCGGCTAGCGGGGCCACCGGTTCGCAGTATTTT	CASSSASGATGSQYF
TRBV7-4	few	TRBJ1-5	.	TGTGCCAGCAGCCCAGCCAGGTATAGCAATCAGCCCCAGCATTTT	CASSPARYSNQPQHF